The 32 T cell receptor beta chains given below trace back to one sample, sequenced in a study of T cell repertoires in cytomegalovirus infection. TCRdb reprocessed the reads with MiXCR, giving one entry per CDR3 protein. Among 480,000 or so distinct CDR3 sequences listed, around 11% were seen once. The material sequenced was PBMCs. The receptors were gathered from a human donor in good health (CMV status not recorded). Some clones in this sample may be carry-over from other donors' samples.

This clonotype has only a few counts. The chain has TRBV6-6 and TRBJ1-2; TRBD1 matches 7 bases. The CDR3 extends over 13 amino acids. V dropped 4 bases and J dropped 8; count of bases not matched to a gene: 7. Germline assignment: CDR1 MNHNY and CDR2 SVGAGI (reference sequence). The CDR3 nucleotides read TGTGCCAGCAGTTGGTCAGGGGGGGAAGGCTACACCTTC. The encoded protein is CASSWSGGEGYTF.

This clonotype occurred many times. The CDR3 here is CASSPGPLYGYTF. The CDR3, as DNA: TGTGCCAGCAGTCCCGGGCCGTTATATGGCTACACCTTC. This chain uses TRBV2 with TRBJ1-2; D ambiguous. The germline CDR1 and CDR2 sequences are SNHLY and FYNNEI. With 5 bases removed from V and 5 bases from J, the gap between germline ends came to 12 bases. This CDR3 has 13 amino acids.

This clonotype was recorded at least ten times. The chain is built from TRBV20-1 and TRBJ2-7; 7 bases align to TRBD1. Losses at the gene ends were 1 base for V and 4 bases for J; bases not matched to a gene: 7. The CDR3 spans 14 residues. Germline V gives CDR1 DFQATT, CDR2 SNEGSKA (reference sequence). The CDR3 nucleotides read TGCAGTGCTAGAGGCAAGGACAGGAGGTACGAGCAGTACTTC. Amino acids: CSARGKDRRYEQYF.

The sample holds many counts of this clonotype. This chain uses TRBV5-1 with TRBJ2-3; D not certain. Germline lookup yields CDR1 SGHRS and CDR2 YFSETQ. This CDR3 region has 15 residues. V lost 2 bases and J lost 3, with 13 bases in between. The CDR3 DNA reads as TGCGCCAGCAGCTTTCGAAGGGCTCGGACAGATACGCAGTATTTT. As protein: CASSFRRARTDTQYF.

This clonotype appeared many times. The chain joins TRBV7-6 to TRBJ2-6; D ambiguous. Looked up from germline, CDR1 is SGHVS and CDR2 is FNYEAQ. The V and J ends lost 2 bases and 0 bases respectively, with 5 bases between them. The CDR3 is 15 residues long. CDR3 region: CASSLNPSGANVLTF. The DNA of the CDR3 is TGTGCCAGCAGCTTAAATCCCTCTGGGGCCAACGTCCTGACTTTC.

The chain employs TRBV14 and TRBJ1-2, with D unresolved. The V and J ends lost 6 bases and 8 bases respectively, with 19 bases between them. The CDR3 is 14 amino acids. The germline CDR1 and CDR2 sequences are SGHDN and FVKESK. The CDR3 region has the DNA TGTGCCAGCAGGGGAAGGGCCGGATGGTCCGGCTACACCTTC. As protein: CASRGRAGWSGYTF.

Of note for this clonotype: It may be a read error: a sequence one base away is much more abundant. The V call is TRBV4-1, the J call TRBJ1-1; D not certain. The CDR3 runs 14 residues. CDR1 and CDR2 (germline): MGHRA, YSYEKL. CDR3 region: CANSQGFLGTEAFF. The CDR3 DNA follows: TGCGCCAACAGCCAAGGTTTCCTGGGCACTGAAGCTTTCTTT.

This clonotype was picked up many times. The chain recombines TRBV24-1 with TRBJ2-7; maybe TRBD1 (5 bases). The CDR3 sequence is 15 residues long. V was clipped by 3 bases and J by 2 bases, with 13 bases between them. The germline V gene has CDR1 KGHDR and CDR2 SFDVKD. The CDR3 bases are TGTGCCACCAGTGATGGGCAGGGCCGGGCCTACGAGCAGTACTTC. Amino acids: CATSDGQGRAYEQYF.

This clonotype has ten or more counts. This chain joins TRBV28 and TRBJ2-1; D uncertain. The length of the CDR3 is 15 residues. Germline CDR1 MDHEN, CDR2 SYDVKM. Trimming pared 2 bases from V and 1 base from J, leaving 9 bases between. CDR3 in DNA: TGTGCCAGCAGTTTAGTACTACGGTCCTACAATGAGCAGTTCTTC. Translating gives CASSLVLRSYNEQFF.

The sample holds a few counts of this clonotype. This chain connects TRBV28 to TRBJ2-5; D gene uncertain. V was trimmed by 7 bases and J by 1 base, leaving 10 bases between them. Germline V lookup: CDR1 MDHEN, CDR2 SYDVKM. The CDR3 length is 13 residues. CDR3 DNA sequence: TGTGCCAGCACCCTTACCCCCCAAGAGACCCAGTACTTC. Translating it yields CASTLTPQETQYF.

The chain is built from TRBV15 and TRBJ1-4; tentatively, D is TRBD1 (6 bases). V shed 3 bases and J shed 0 bases, with 23 bases lying between them. CDR1 and CDR2 from the germline V gene are LNHNV and YYDKDF (reference sequence). This CDR3 spans 20 amino acids. CDR3: CATSSFLPGAGEATNEKLFF. The CDR3 nucleotides read TGTGCCACCAGCAGTTTTCTCCCCGGGGCAGGGGAGGCAACTAATGAAAAACTGTTTTTT.

The sample holds many counts of this clonotype. An end of the junction does not agree with germline; a read error may underlie this. The V gene is TRBV6-1, the J gene TRBJ2-2, with D unresolved. The CDR3 loop spans 15 amino acids. Per the germline V gene, CDR1 is MNHNS and CDR2 is SASEGT. DNA for the CDR3: TGTGCCAGCACTGAAGACAACCCGAACACCGGGGAGCTGTTTTTT. As protein: CASTEDNPNTGELFF.

The rearrangement joins TRBV5-4 to TRBJ2-3; possibly TRBD2 for D (6 bases). Germline CDR1 and CDR2: SGHNT and YYREEE (reference sequence). This CDR3 region has 16 residues. The V gene lost 10 bases and the J gene lost 2 bases, with 23 bases spanning the gap. The CDR3 coding sequence is TGTGCCGCGGACCGCCTCCCCGCGGGGTCCACAGATACGCAGTATTTT. It codes for CAADRLPAGSTDTQYF.

This clonotype was observed many times. The chain couples TRBV14 to TRBJ1-5; 9 bases are a match to TRBD1. Germline V gene data show CDR1 as SGHDN and CDR2 as FVKESK. The CDR3 totals 16 residues. J gave up 2 bases and V 6 bases, and 8 bases lay outside the gene matches. The CDR3 loop reads CASRHRDRDGNQPQHF. The CDR3 DNA is TGTGCCAGCAGACACCGGGACAGGGACGGCAATCAGCCCCAGCATTTT. Variable domain in full (rest from reference TRBV14 and TRBJ1-5): EAGVTQFPSHSVIEKGQTVTLRCDPISGHDNLYWYRRVMGKEIKFLLHFVKESKQDESGMPNNRFLAERTGGTYSTLKVQPAELEDSGVYFCASRHRDRDGNQPQHFGDGTRLSIL.

This chain joins TRBV11-2 and TRBJ2-1, with 7 bases lining up with TRBD2. Germline loops: CDR1 SGHAT, CDR2 FQNNGV. V lost 1 base and J lost 5; bases outside the gene matches: 11. The CDR3 has 17 residues. DNA of the CDR3: TGTGCCAGCAGCTTAGGACTCACGACTAGCTTAGACAATGAGCAGTTCTTC. Translating gives CASSLGLTTSLDNEQFF.

This sequence joins TRBV20-1 and TRBJ1-2, with D possibly TRBD1 on 6 matching bases. The CDR3 sequence is 14 residues long. The V gene's germline CDR1 is DFQATT and CDR2 SNEGSKA (reference sequence). The ends were cut back, 1 base at V and 7 bases at J, with 16 bases in the middle. CDR3 sequence: CSARAQTGPSGYTF. CDR3 sequence (DNA): TGCAGTGCTAGAGCTCAAACAGGGCCCTCTGGCTACACCTTC.

This clonotype showed up many times. The V gene is TRBV2, the J gene TRBJ2-2; D is undetermined. Germline assignment: CDR1 SNHLY and CDR2 FYNNEI. V lost 5 bases, J lost 6 bases, and 16 bases lay in between. The CDR3 contains 15 residues. The CDR3 spells CASSFRHGQAGELFF. The CDR3 DNA follows: TGTGCCAGCAGTTTCCGACACGGCCAGGCCGGGGAGCTGTTTTTT.

This clonotype was picked up many times. The chain carries TRBV7-8 and TRBJ1-1; TRBD1 matches 9 bases. The germline gives CDR1 SGHVS, CDR2 FQNEAQ. This CDR3 comprises 15 residues. V lost 5 bases to trimming and J lost 5 bases; unmatched junction nucleotides: 9. CDR3 residues: CASSHRRTGETEAFF. The CDR3 region has the DNA TGTGCCAGCAGCCACCGTCGGACAGGGGAAACTGAAGCTTTCTTT.

The gene calls are TRBV29-1 and TRBJ1-2; 9 bases map to TRBD1. The J segment lost 5 bases and the V segment lost 3 bases, leaving 1 base of the junction unmatched. The CDR3 extends over 12 amino acids. Looked up from germline, CDR1 is SQVTM and CDR2 is ANQGSEA. CDR3 DNA sequence: TGCAGCGTTGAGGACAGGGGATATGGCTACACCTTC. It yields the protein CSVEDRGYGYTF. Looking up the rest from reference TRBV29-1 and TRBJ1-2 gives the full variable domain: SAVISQKPSRDICQRGTSLTIQCQVDSQVTMMFWYRQQPGQSLTLIATANQGSEATYESGFVIDKFPISRPNLTFSTLTVSNMSPEDSSIYLCSVEDRGYGYTFGSGTRLTVV.

This clonotype was seen many times. This rearrangement joins TRBV7-9 to TRBJ2-5, with 10 positions matching TRBD2. With V trimmed by 2 bases and J by 5 bases, 8 bases remained unmatched. The germline V gene encodes CDR1 SEHNR and CDR2 FQNEAQ (reference sequence). The CDR3 has 16 amino acids. The CDR3 region has the DNA TGTGCCAGCAGCTTACTAGCGGGAGTTTCTCTGGAGACCCAGTACTTC. Translated: CASSLLAGVSLETQYF.

This clonotype was seen only a few times. V usage is TRBV7-3 and J usage is TRBJ2-3, with 10 bases aligning to TRBD2. V was pared by 5 bases and J by 0 bases, with 14 bases of the junction left unmatched. There are 19 residues in the CDR3. The germline V gene has CDR1 SGHTA and CDR2 FQGTGA. The CDR3 loop is CASSGEGTSAHISTDTQYF. The CDR3 DNA sequence: TGTGCCAGCAGCGGGGAGGGGACTAGCGCCCATATTAGCACAGATACGCAGTATTTT.

Ten or more counts support this clonotype. J is TRBJ1-1 and V is TRBV19; D is possibly TRBD1 (5 bases). This CDR3 has 14 residues. V lost 4 bases and J 5 bases, leaving 14 bases between the germline ends. The germline V gene has CDR1 LNHDA and CDR2 SQIVND (reference sequence). CDR3 sequence: CASSTFDSTTEAFF. DNA of the CDR3: TGTGCCAGTAGTACCTTTGACAGTACTACTGAAGCTTTCTTT.

The chain has TRBV27 and TRBJ2-1; maybe TRBD2 (6 bases). Germline CDR1 MNHEY, CDR2 SMNVEV (reference sequence). This CDR3 has 14 amino acids. V shed 1 base and J shed 5 bases, with 9 bases lying between them. The CDR3 loop reads CASSLWTTDNEQFF. CDR3 nucleotides: TGTGCCAGCAGTTTATGGACTACGGACAATGAGCAGTTCTTC.

This clonotype was detected ten times or more. The chain uses TRBV18 and TRBJ1-1; 7 bases are a match to TRBD1. This CDR3 spans 15 amino acids. The ends lost 7 bases at V and 7 bases at J; junction bases unmatched: 15. CDR1 is KGHSH and CDR2 is LQKENI in the germline V gene. DNA for the CDR3: TGTGCCAGCTTACCCACCGGGACAGTGGGGAGTGAAGCTTTCTTT. Residues: CASLPTGTVGSEAFF.

This clonotype was detected a few times. The chain joins TRBV6-2 or TRBV6-3 to TRBJ2-3, with 14 bases identical to TRBD2. This CDR3 spans 16 amino acids. CDR1 is MNHEY, CDR2 SVGEGT, per germline. V trimming: 4 bases; J trimming: 5 bases; junction bases outside the gene matches: 5. As DNA, the CDR3 is TGTGCCAGCAGTTGGGGACTAGCGGGAGATGGAGATACGCAGTATTTT. This codes for CASSWGLAGDGDTQYF.

This clonotype has a count of ten or more. The chain is built from TRBV12-5 and TRBJ1-3; 8 bases map to TRBD1. Germline-derived CDR1 and CDR2 are LGHNT and FRNRAP. The CDR3 runs 17 residues. Trimming cost V 4 bases and J 3 bases; bases outside gene matches: 11. In nucleotides, the CDR3 is TGTGCTAGTGGTTCTGTCCGGACAGGGCCGAGTGGAAACACCATATATTTT. It specifies CASGSVRTGPSGNTIYF.

This clonotype was seen repeatedly, ten times or more. This sequence joins TRBV7-9 and TRBJ2-3; 8 bases fit TRBD2. This CDR3 comprises 15 residues. Trimming removed 4 bases from V and 4 bases from J; junction bases left unmatched: 7. The germline V gene encodes CDR1 SEHNR and CDR2 FQNEAQ (reference sequence). The CDR3 is CASSSRPSGSDTQYF. CDR3 nucleotide sequence: TGTGCCAGCAGCTCCAGGCCTAGCGGGTCAGATACGCAGTATTTT.

This clonotype was seen many times. The chain combines TRBV15 with TRBJ1-6; D unclear. The germline V gene has CDR1 LNHNV and CDR2 YYDKDF (reference sequence). Trimming removed 5 bases from V and 6 bases from J, with 5 bases in between. There are 12 residues in the CDR3. The CDR3 region is CATSEVNSPLHF. Written as DNA, the CDR3 is TGTGCCACCAGCGAAGTTAATTCACCCCTCCACTTT.

The chain carries TRBV23-1 and TRBJ2-2, with 9 bases aligning to TRBD1. TRBV23-1 is flagged as an ORF with uncertain function. With 8 bases clipped from V and 0 bases from J, the junction kept 7 bases outside the gene matches. The CDR3 runs to 16 residues. The CDR3 reads CASVNGDRANTGELFF. The CDR3 bases are TGCGCCAGCGTGAATGGGGACAGGGCGAACACCGGGGAGCTGTTTTTT.

This clonotype was found many times. This chain links TRBV29-1 with TRBJ2-1; 9 bases are a match to TRBD2. This CDR3 is built from 17 residues. J was trimmed by 8 bases and V by 4 bases; bases with no gene match: 18. Germline lookup yields CDR1 SQVTM and CDR2 ANQGSEA. The CDR3 region is CSVVRFGAGGTEDEQFF. For the CDR3, the DNA is TGCAGCGTTGTGAGGTTTGGGGCGGGAGGGACGGAGGATGAGCAGTTCTTC.

The sample holds many counts of this clonotype. With a much larger clone just one base away, this may be a read error. The chain combines TRBV2 with TRBJ2-7; 8 bases fit TRBD1. Germline assignment: CDR1 SNHLY and CDR2 FYNNEI. This CDR3 region has 14 residues. After removal of 6 bases from V and 0 bases from J, the junction contained 4 bases not matched to a gene. CDR3 protein: CASRSGTGSYEQYF. CDR3 DNA: TGTGCCAGCAGATCCGGGACAGGCTCCTACGAGCAGTACTTC.

V is TRBV7-6 and J is TRBJ2-5; TRBD2 aligns across 7 bases. The V segment lost 1 base and the J segment 4 bases; nucleotides outside the gene matches: 6. Germline lookup yields CDR1 SGHVS and CDR2 FNYEAQ. The CDR3 consists of 15 residues. Here the CDR3 reads CASSLGYGGRETQYF. The CDR3 DNA follows: TGTGCCAGCAGCTTAGGGTATGGCGGGAGAGAGACCCAGTACTTC.